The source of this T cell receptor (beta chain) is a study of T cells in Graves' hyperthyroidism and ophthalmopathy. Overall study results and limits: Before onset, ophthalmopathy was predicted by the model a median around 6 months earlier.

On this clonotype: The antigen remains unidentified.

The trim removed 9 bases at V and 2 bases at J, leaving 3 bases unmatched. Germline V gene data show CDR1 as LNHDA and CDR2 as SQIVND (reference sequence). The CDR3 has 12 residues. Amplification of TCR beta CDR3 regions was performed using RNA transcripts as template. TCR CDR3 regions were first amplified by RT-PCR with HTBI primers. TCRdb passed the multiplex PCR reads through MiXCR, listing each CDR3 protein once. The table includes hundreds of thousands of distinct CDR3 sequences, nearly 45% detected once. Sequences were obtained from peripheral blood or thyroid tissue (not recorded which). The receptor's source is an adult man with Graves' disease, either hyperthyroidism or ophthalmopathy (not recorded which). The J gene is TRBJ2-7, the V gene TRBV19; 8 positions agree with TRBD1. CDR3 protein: CARGQATYEQYF. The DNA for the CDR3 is TGTGCCAGGGGACAGGCCACCTACGAGCAGTACTTC.